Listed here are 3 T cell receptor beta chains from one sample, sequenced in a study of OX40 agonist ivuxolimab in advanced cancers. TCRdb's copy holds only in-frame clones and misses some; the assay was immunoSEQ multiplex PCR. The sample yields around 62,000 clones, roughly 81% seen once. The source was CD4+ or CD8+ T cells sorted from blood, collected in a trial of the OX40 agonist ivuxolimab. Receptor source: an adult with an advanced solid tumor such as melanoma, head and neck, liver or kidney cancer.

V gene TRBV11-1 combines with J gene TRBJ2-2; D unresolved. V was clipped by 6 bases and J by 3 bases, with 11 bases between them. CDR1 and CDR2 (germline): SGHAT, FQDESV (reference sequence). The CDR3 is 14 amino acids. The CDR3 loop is CASSFRTDTGELFF. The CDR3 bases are TGTGCCAGCAGTTTCAGGACGGACACCGGGGAGCTGTTTTTT.

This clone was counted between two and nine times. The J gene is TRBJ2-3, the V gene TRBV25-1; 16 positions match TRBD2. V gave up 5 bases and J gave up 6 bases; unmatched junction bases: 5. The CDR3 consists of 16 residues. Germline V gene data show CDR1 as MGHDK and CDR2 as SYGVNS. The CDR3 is CASSTGTSGRVDTQYF. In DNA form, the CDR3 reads TGTGCCAGCAGTACCGGGACTAGCGGGAGGGTGGATACGCAGTATTTT.

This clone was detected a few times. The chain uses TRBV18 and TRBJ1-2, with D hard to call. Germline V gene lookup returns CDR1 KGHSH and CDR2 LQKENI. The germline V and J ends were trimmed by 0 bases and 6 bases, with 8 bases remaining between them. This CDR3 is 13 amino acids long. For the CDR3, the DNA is TGTGCCAGCTCACCACCCTCCGGGGATGGCTACACCTTC. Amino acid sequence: CASSPPSGDGYTF.